This T cell receptor (beta chain) comes out of a study of T-cell reconstitution after alpha-beta-depleted transplantation in children. Study-wide results and limits: Reportedly, alpha-beta T cells present about two months post-transplant originated from several hundred expanded clones of graft origin. TCRbeta diversity was high at day 60 in some patients (a result of surviving recipient T cells and thymic progenitors). From newly produced T cells came most of the T-cell counts and diversity one year after transplant.

Trimming took off 3 bases at V and 0 bases at J, with 12 bases between the two ends. This CDR3 has 16 residues. Unique molecular identifiers featured in how the TCRbeta library was prepared. TCRdb passed the PCR reads through MiXCR, listing each CDR3 protein once. The repertoire consists of roughly 250,000 distinct CDR3 sequences, with approximately 8% occurring once and the leading ten covering approximately 6%. This clonotype was seen many times. Its antigen is not known. The chain links TRBV12-3 or TRBV12-4 to TRBJ2-4; D is possibly TRBD1 or TRBD2 (5 bases each). Sequences were derived from PBMCs, mostly from graft donor cells, sampled 180 days after TCRalphabeta/CD19-depleted stem cell transplant. This receptor was identified in a male patient under 18 who had a stem cell transplant for acute lymphoblastic leukemia, so the T cells may come from the graft donor. CDR3 amino acids: CASSLRQTIAKNIQYF. The CDR3 DNA reads as TGTGCCAGCAGTTTGAGACAGACTATAGCCAAAAACATTCAGTACTTC.